This T cell receptor (beta chain) was observed in a study of T cell responses to AZD1222 COVID-19 vaccine. The wider study: Analysis merged second doses at about 4 or about 12 weeks.

This clone has only a few counts. Its antigen is undetermined. Overall study results and limits: It should be noted that donors were predominantly white British and more often female, and clonal diversity was possibly underestimated. Researchers took repertoire samples only after the peak T cell response had come.

Profiled with immunoSEQ multiplex PCR; TCRdb holds only in-frame clones, not every one. In the table there are 150,000 or so clones, about 88% of which are singletons. The germline gives CDR1 SEHNR, CDR2 FQNEAQ (reference sequence). The CDR3 spans 13 residues. Trimming stripped 1 base from V and 7 bases from J, with 10 bases between. The origin of this receptor is an adult in good health. The chain joins TRBV7-9 to TRBJ1-2; D may be TRBD1 (5 bases). The material was peripheral blood, obtained on day 0 of AZD1222 vaccination. CDR3 loop: CASSLVFGGGYTF. The CDR3 coding sequence is TGTGCCAGCAGCTTAGTGTTCGGGGGTGGCTACACCTTC. Supplemented by reference TRBV7-9 and TRBJ1-2, the full variable domain reads DTGVSQNPRHKITKRGQNVTFRCDPISEHNRLYWYRQTLGQGPEFLTYFQNEAQLEKSRLLSDRFSAERPKGSFSTLEIQRTEQGDSAMYLCASSLVFGGGYTFGSGTRLTVV.